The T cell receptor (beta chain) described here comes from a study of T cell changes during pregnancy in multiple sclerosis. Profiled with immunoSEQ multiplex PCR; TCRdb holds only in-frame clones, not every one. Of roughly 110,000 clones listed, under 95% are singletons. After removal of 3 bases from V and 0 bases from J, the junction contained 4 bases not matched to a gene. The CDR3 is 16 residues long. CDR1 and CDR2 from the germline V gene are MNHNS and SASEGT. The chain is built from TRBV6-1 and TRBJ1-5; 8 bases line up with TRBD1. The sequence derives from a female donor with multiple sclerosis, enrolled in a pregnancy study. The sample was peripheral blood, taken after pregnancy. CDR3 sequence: CASSDQDRGSNQPQHF. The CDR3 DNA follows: TGTGCCAGCAGTGACCAAGACAGGGGTAGCAATCAGCCCCAGCATTTT.